The clone carrying this T cell receptor (beta chain) showed up just a few times. Antigen unknown. The record originates from a study of vaccination effects on CD4 cells after COVID-19. Profiling relied on immunoSEQ multiplex PCR, and the TCRdb table lists in-frame clones only, not all of them. The profile shows over 14,000 clones, around 72% of them singletons. This CDR3 comprises 14 residues. CDR1 and CDR2 (germline): KGHSH, LQKENI. V was shortened by 0 bases and J by 4 bases, with 7 bases between the two germline ends. Sequencing was preceded by expansion of antigen-specific CD4+ T cells with viral peptide pools in the ViraFEST assay. Following 10 days of culture, CD4+ T cells were isolated. Each participant was given two doses of one vaccine (BNT162b2 or mRNA-1273). On both days 3 and 7, half of the culture medium was replaced with IL-2 medium.

The sample consisted of CD4+ T cells from PBMCs cultured with SARS-CoV-2 spike peptides, taken after COVID-19 vaccination. The receptor was isolated from a human donor who received a COVID-19 vaccine. The chain combines TRBV18 with TRBJ1-5; D is ambiguous. The CDR3 reads CASSPPGGNQPQHF. CDR3 sequence (DNA): TGTGCCAGCTCACCACCCGGCGGGAATCAGCCCCAGCATTTT.